This T cell receptor (beta chain) is from a study of blood T cell repertoires in COVID-19. About the research overall: Spain, Italy and the United States supplied samples that represented acute and convalescent COVID-19. From T cells, B-cell-depleted T cells, or PBMCs came the material, which was cDNA or gDNA.

Source study methods: By means of reference gene primer amplification, nucleated cell counts were estimated. This table comes from immunoSEQ multiplex PCR, and its TCRdb copy is limited to in-frame clones, with some not included. The DNA was the basis for D and trimming; V, J and clone size are from that table. Found here are 95,000 to 120,000 clones, over 75% of them singletons; the top ten hold under 5%. The ends were cut back, 8 bases at V and 2 bases at J, with 12 bases in the middle. The CDR3 contains 12 residues. CDR1 and CDR2 (germline): SQVTM, ANQGSEA. The rearrangement links TRBV29-1 to TRBJ2-5; maybe TRBD1 (5 bases). The source of this sequence is a woman in her seventies with acute or convalescent COVID-19. Sequencing was carried out using peripheral blood. The CDR3 DNA reads TGCAGCTTTAGCCAGGGACAAGAGACCCAGTACTTC. Protein sequence: CSFSQGQETQYF.